This paragraph reports one TCR beta chain. The antigen is not known. The V gene's germline CDR1 is SGDLS and CDR2 YYNGEE. Trimming cost V 3 bases and J 0 bases; bases outside gene matches: 5. The CDR3 sequence is 17 residues long. The data derive from a study of post-analysis software for immune sequencing data. Whole-study context: Secondary progressive, relapsing-remitting and progressive-relapsing multiple sclerosis were among the included disease courses. Whole-study findings and limits: Elevated frequency relative to controls characterized several TRBV segments in patients, TRBV5-6, TRBV5-1 and TRBV20-1 among them.

Sequencing libraries made from TCR beta cDNA carried unique molecular identifiers. T cells numbering roughly 0.9 to 11 million gave rise to about 490,000 cDNA molecules. TCRdb reanalysed the PCR reads using MiXCR and keeps one entry per CDR3 protein. The sample consists of roughly 540,000 distinct CDR3 sequences, under 40% of them appearing once. This clonotype was sampled from a girl aged 2 to 17 with multiple sclerosis. The sample comprised blood. V and J are TRBV9 and TRBJ2-6; 8 bases are a match to TRBD1. In DNA form, the CDR3 reads TGTGCCAGCAGCGGCCGGACAGGGACCTCTGGGGCCAACGTCCTGACTTTC. This translates into CASSGRTGTSGANVLTF.